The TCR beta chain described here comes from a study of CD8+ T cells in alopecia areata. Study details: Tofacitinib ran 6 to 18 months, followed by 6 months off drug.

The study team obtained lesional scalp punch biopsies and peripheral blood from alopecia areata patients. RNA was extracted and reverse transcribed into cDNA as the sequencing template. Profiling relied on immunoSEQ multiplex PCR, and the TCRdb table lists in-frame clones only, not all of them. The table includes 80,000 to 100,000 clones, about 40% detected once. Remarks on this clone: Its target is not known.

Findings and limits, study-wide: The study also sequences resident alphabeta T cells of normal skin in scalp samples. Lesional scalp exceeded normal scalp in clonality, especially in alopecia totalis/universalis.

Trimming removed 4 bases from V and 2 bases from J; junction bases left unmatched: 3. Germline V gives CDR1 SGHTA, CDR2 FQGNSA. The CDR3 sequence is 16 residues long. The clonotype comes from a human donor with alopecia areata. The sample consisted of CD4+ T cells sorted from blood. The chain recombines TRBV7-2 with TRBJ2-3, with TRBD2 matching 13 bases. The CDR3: CASSSGLAGSTDTQYF. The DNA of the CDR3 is TGTGCCAGCAGCTCGGGACTAGCGGGGTCCACAGATACGCAGTATTTT. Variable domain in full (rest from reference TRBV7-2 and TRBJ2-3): GAGVSQSPSNKVTEKGKDVELRCDPISGHTALYWYRQSLGQGLEFLIYFQGNSAPDKSGLPSDRFSAERTGGSVSTLTIQRTQQEDSAVYLCASSSGLAGSTDTQYFGPGTRLTVL.